These T cell receptor beta chains were read from a single sample in a study of regulatory T cells in long-lasting Graves disease. TCRdb reprocessed the multiplex PCR reads via MiXCR and lists one record per CDR3 protein. The profile covers about 500,000 distinct CDR3 sequences, with 15% to 20% appearing a single time and 12% taken by the ten largest. This same sample was also taken into another study, of T cells in Graves' hyperthyroidism and ophthalmopathy.

Sample: peripheral blood mononuclear cells (PBMCs), taken at new diagnosis, from a patient treated with antithyroid drugs. All receptors come from a man aged 35 to 55 with Graves disease. The CDR3 runs from the conserved cysteine through the conserved F or W. D genes are given only for firm matches.

cdr3_aa,d_call,j_call,v_call
CASSQDAGTSPLHF,.,TRBJ1-6,TRBV3-1
CASSYSTGSVRFF,.,TRBJ2-1,TRBV6-5
CASSSAGTSGRGDTDTQYF,TRBD2,TRBJ2-3,TRBV5-6
CASSLDLILNNEQFF,.,TRBJ2-1,TRBV5-1
CASSFRGALGTGELFF,.,TRBJ2-2,TRBV12-3/TRBV12-4
CASSQEYPDRHPYGYTF,.,TRBJ1-2,TRBV4-1
CASQKQGPFQETQYF,.,TRBJ2-5,TRBV28
CATSRDGDNTDTQYF,.,TRBJ2-3,TRBV15
CASSFTSGRDIQYF,TRBD2,TRBJ2-4,TRBV5-1
CASSLDARTEGTGTQYF,.,TRBJ2-3,TRBV12-3/TRBV12-4
CASSQKTAYEQYF,.,TRBJ2-7,TRBV3-1
CASGPLSGTGELFF,.,TRBJ2-2,TRBV12-5
CAIRTDNNQPQHF,.,TRBJ1-5,TRBV12-3/TRBV12-4
CASSRRSTLGDYEQYF,.,TRBJ2-7,TRBV5-5
CAWTTTRTGGISYNSPLHF,TRBD1,TRBJ1-6,TRBV30
CASSQEGRGNTGELFF,.,TRBJ2-2,TRBV4-1
CASSRRHEQFF,.,TRBJ2-1,TRBV5-1
CAWSRTEYNEQFF,.,TRBJ2-1,TRBV30